These 5 T cell receptor beta chains were sequenced from one sample in a study of T cell responses to AZD1222 COVID-19 vaccine. Clones were sequenced by immunoSEQ multiplex PCR, and TCRdb holds only the in-frame ones, with some missing. The sample yields fewer than 50,000 clones, over 60% seen once. The sequencing here drew on peripheral blood, taken on day 0 of AZD1222 vaccination. Receptors originate from an adult in good health.

This chain uses TRBV6-2 or TRBV6-3 with TRBJ1-5; weak D call: TRBD1 (5 bases). The CDR3 covers 15 residues. CDR1 and CDR2 from the germline V gene are MNHEY and SVGEGT. Trimming stripped 5 bases from V and 0 bases from J, with 11 bases between. The DNA of the CDR3 is TGTGCCAGCAGTCATCAGGGTGTTAGCAATCAGCCCCAGCATTTT. Its translation is CASSHQGVSNQPQHF.

The chain links TRBV7-3 to TRBJ1-1, with a weak D call TRBD1 (5 bases). Trimming pared 5 bases from V and 2 bases from J, leaving 12 bases between. The CDR3 extends over 14 amino acids. Germline V gives CDR1 SGHTA, CDR2 FQGTGA. The CDR3 sequence: CASSQGTDNTEAFF. The CDR3 DNA sequence: TGTGCCAGCAGCCAAGGGACCGATAACACTGAAGCTTTCTTT. Drawing the rest from reference TRBV7-3 and TRBJ1-1, the complete variable domain is GAGVSQTPSNKVTEKGKYVELRCDPISGHTALYWYRQSLGQGPEFLIYFQGTGAADDSGLPNDRFFAVRPEGSVSTLKIQRTERGDSAVYLCASSQGTDNTEAFFGQGTRLTVV.

This clone was seen once. J is TRBJ2-5 and V is TRBV28, with 8 positions matching TRBD1. Unmatched junction bases numbered 5, after V lost 1 base and J lost 4 bases. Germline lookup yields CDR1 MDHEN and CDR2 SYDVKM. The CDR3 loop spans 15 amino acids. The CDR3 nucleotides are TGTGCCAGCAGTTTATTCCAGGGGACAGGAGAGACCCAGTACTTC. Its translation is CASSLFQGTGETQYF.

CDR3 nucleotide sequence: TGTGCCAGCAGCCCTACAGGGGCGACGGACGAGCAGTACTTC. This codes for CASSPTGATDEQYF. This sequence joins TRBV7-9 and TRBJ2-7, with 7 bases matching TRBD1. CDR3 length: 14 residues. Germline assignment: CDR1 SEHNR and CDR2 FQNEAQ (reference sequence). V lost 5 bases and J lost 5; bases outside the gene matches: 9. Together with reference TRBV7-9 and TRBJ2-7, the CDR3 gives the full variable domain: DTGVSQNPRHKITKRGQNVTFRCDPISEHNRLYWYRQTLGQGPEFLTYFQNEAQLEKSRLLSDRFSAERPKGSFSTLEIQRTEQGDSAMYLCASSPTGATDEQYFGPGTRLTVT.

The V gene is TRBV6-5, the J gene TRBJ1-1; D remains unclear. V lost 6 bases, J lost 2 bases, and 4 bases lay in between. Germline CDR1 is MNHEY and CDR2 is SVGAGI. This CDR3 has 11 residues. The CDR3 nucleotides are TGTGCCAGCAGGATTAACACTGAAGCTTTCTTT. It translates to CASRINTEAFF.